This TCR beta chain was recovered during a study of blood T cell repertoires in COVID-19. About the research overall: The United States, Italy and Spain provided the acute and convalescent COVID-19 samples.

This table comes from immunoSEQ multiplex PCR, and its TCRdb copy is limited to in-frame clones, with some not included. The sample shows approximately 120,000 clones, more than 80% of them seen only once. The sample comprised peripheral blood. This TCR was recovered from a human donor in a cohort sampled during active COVID-19.

CDR3 nucleotides: TGTGCCAGTAGTACTCACAGACAGGGGGCGGCTGAAGCTTTCTTT. This codes for CASSTHRQGAAEAFF. The chain is built from TRBV19 and TRBJ1-1, with 10 bases that match TRBD1. The CDR3 loop spans 15 amino acids. The germline gives CDR1 LNHDA, CDR2 SQIVND (reference sequence). Unmatched junction bases numbered 8, after V lost 4 bases and J lost 6 bases.